This T cell receptor beta chain emerged from a study of long-term antiretroviral therapy in people with HIV. Overall study: A decade or so separates the oldest specimens from the later 2015 immediate-ART recommendation. Findings of the study overall: Therapy changes, viral resistance and ART adherence were not documented in the available data.

At survey level, the immunoSEQ assay was run in its v3.0 version. The repertoire was sequenced with immunoSEQ multiplex PCR; TCRdb's copy has only in-frame clones and lacks some. The repertoire holds some 20,000 clones, over 70% seen once, with approximately 14% in the top ten. As regards this clone: Antigen specificity is unknown.

This sample comprised unsorted PBMCs, obtained 2.9 years after starting antiretroviral therapy. This TCR derives from a woman in her twenties or thirties with HIV.

Here the CDR3 reads CAISLGQAGLNTEAFF. In DNA form, the CDR3 reads TGTGCCATCAGTCTCGGACAGGCTGGTTTGAACACTGAAGCTTTCTTT. The chain combines TRBV10-3 with TRBJ1-1; 7 bases are shared with TRBD1. CDR3 length: 16 amino acids. Germline CDR1 and CDR2: ENHRY and SYGVKD. Trimming cost V 5 bases and J 0 bases; bases outside gene matches: 9.